The TCR beta chain described here comes from a study of blood T cell repertoires in COVID-19. Study-level background: COVID-19 samples, acute and convalescent, were from the United States, Italy and Spain.

Here immunoSEQ multiplex PCR was the method, and the copy in TCRdb shows in-frame clones only, minus some. Of 490,000 or so clones in the sample, approximately 90% were seen once. Participants' own reports of clinical history determined their cohort assignment. Symptom resolution, clearance, or two negative PCRs marked donors in Cohort 3 as recovered. The sample was PBMCs or T cells enriched from blood (not recorded which). The origin of this receptor is a woman aged 60-75 years who had recovered from COVID-19.

CDR3 sequence: CASSFQGVYNEQFF. In DNA, the CDR3 is TGTGCCAGCAGCTTTCAGGGGGTTTACAATGAGCAGTTCTTC. This chain connects TRBV11-2 to TRBJ2-1; 7 bases fit TRBD1. The CDR3 has 14 residues. Germline CDR1 SGHAT, CDR2 FQNNGV. The junction had 3 bases not matched to a gene; V was cut back by 3 bases and J by 4 bases.